This T cell receptor (beta chain) was sequenced during a study of blood T cells in healthy people across ages. Details on this clonotype: Its antigen remains unidentified.

Overall study results and limits: A conclusive naive versus antigen-experienced comparison was prevented by the unsorted PBMCs.

The ends lost 4 bases at V and 6 bases at J; junction bases unmatched: 12. The germline V gene encodes CDR1 ENHRY and CDR2 SYGVKD. The CDR3 consists of 16 residues. Each of the donors had roughly 9.1 milliliters of peripheral blood drawn into EDTA-treated Vacutainer tubes. Through a sample-barcoded 5' primer and a J-beta primer mix, a second PCR was run for roughly 7 to 12 cycles. TCRdb ran MiXCR on the 5' RACE reads and lists one entry per CDR3 protein. In the table there are roughly 1,500,000 distinct CDR3 sequences, around two fifths of which are singletons. This receptor was identified in a woman younger than 30 in good health. The material sequenced was blood. This rearrangement joins TRBV10-3 to TRBJ2-1; 7 bases are shared with TRBD1. CDR3 in amino acids: CAISGQLVGTANEQFF. The CDR3 DNA sequence: TGTGCCATCAGTGGTCAGCTCGTCGGGACAGCCAATGAGCAGTTCTTC.